Listed below are T cell receptor beta chains from one sample, sequenced in a study of response to subunit inactivated influenza vaccine. TCRdb used MiXCR to reprocess the RT-PCR reads, holding one entry per CDR3 protein. The table shows about 240,000 distinct CDR3 sequences, with 9% to 15% occurring only once. The specimen comprised non-naive T cells sorted from PBMCs, sampled 14 to 15 days before vaccination. The source of these receptors is a man aged 50-59 years who received an inactivated influenza vaccine. Both conserved end residues are part of each CDR3. Fields, in order: J gene, D gene, clone size, V gene, CDR3 protein, CDR3 DNA. The D gene is left open where the match is weak. Not every row has a clone size; where given, it reads once, few, many or a size class.

j_gene: TRBJ1-4; d_gene: -; abundance: -; v_gene: TRBV29-1; CDR3aa: CSVEDDEGGGEKLFF; CDR3nt: TGCAGCGTTGAAGATGATGAGGGGGGAGGAGAAAAACTGTTTTTT
j_gene: TRBJ1-2; d_gene: TRBD1; abundance: -; v_gene: TRBV6-1; CDR3aa: CASSEWGGGGYTF; CDR3nt: TGTGCCAGCAGTGAATGGGGAGGGGGCGGCTACACCTTC
j_gene: TRBJ2-7; d_gene: -; abundance: -; v_gene: TRBV2; CDR3aa: CASRWVPPYEQYF; CDR3nt: TGTGCCAGCAGATGGGTACCCCCCTACGAGCAGTACTTC
j_gene: TRBJ2-4; d_gene: TRBD1; abundance: many; v_gene: TRBV6-1; CDR3aa: CASSTRLQGARDIQYF; CDR3nt: TGTGCCAGCAGCACGAGGTTACAGGGGGCGCGAGACATTCAGTACTTC
j_gene: TRBJ2-5; d_gene: TRBD1; abundance: many; v_gene: TRBV20-1; CDR3aa: CSENRQGLETQYF; CDR3nt: TGCAGCGAAAACAGACAGGGGTTGGAGACCCAGTACTTC
j_gene: TRBJ2-7; d_gene: -; abundance: few; v_gene: TRBV12-3/TRBV12-4; CDR3aa: CASSFGKPPYEQYF; CDR3nt: TGTGCCAGCAGTTTTGGCAAGCCCCCCTACGAGCAGTACTTC
j_gene: TRBJ2-1; d_gene: -; abundance: -; v_gene: TRBV5-4; CDR3aa: CASSLGRTSYNEQFF; CDR3nt: TGTGCCAGCAGCTTGGGTAGGACTTCTTACAATGAGCAGTTCTTC
j_gene: TRBJ1-3; d_gene: -; abundance: many; v_gene: TRBV6-2/TRBV6-3; CDR3aa: CASSSFTTWDTYSGNTIYF; CDR3nt: TGTGCCAGCAGTTCCTTCACAACATGGGACACCTACTCTGGAAACACCATATATTTT
j_gene: TRBJ2-1; d_gene: TRBD2; abundance: few; v_gene: TRBV5-4; CDR3aa: CASSSGTTSYNEQFF; CDR3nt: TGTGCCAGCAGCTCCGGGACTACCTCCTACAATGAGCAGTTCTTC
j_gene: TRBJ2-5; d_gene: TRBD2; abundance: many; v_gene: TRBV11-1; CDR3aa: CASNSPKGLALHRGETQYF; CDR3nt: TGTGCCAGCAACTCACCTAAAGGACTAGCGTTACACCGGGGAGAGACCCAGTACTTC
j_gene: TRBJ2-2; d_gene: TRBD1; abundance: -; v_gene: TRBV6-1; CDR3aa: CASSRTGASGELFF; CDR3nt: TGTGCCAGCAGTCGGACAGGGGCGTCCGGGGAGCTGTTTTTT
j_gene: TRBJ1-5; d_gene: TRBD1; abundance: -; v_gene: TRBV19; CDR3aa: CASSRSAGGYQPQHF; CDR3nt: TGTGCCAGTAGCCGATCCGCAGGGGGCTATCAGCCCCAGCATTTT
j_gene: TRBJ1-6; d_gene: -; abundance: -; v_gene: TRBV4-3; CDR3aa: CASSQEEYSPLHF; CDR3nt: TGCGCCAGCAGCCAAGAGGAATACTCACCCCTCCACTTT
j_gene: TRBJ2-1; d_gene: TRBD2; abundance: many; v_gene: TRBV7-3; CDR3aa: CASSPRGAGIDEQFF; CDR3nt: TGTGCCAGCAGCCCCCGGGGAGCGGGAATCGATGAGCAGTTCTTC
j_gene: TRBJ1-5; d_gene: -; abundance: many; v_gene: TRBV3-1; CDR3aa: CASSQGSMGPQHF; CDR3nt: TGTGCCAGCAGCCAAGGGAGTATGGGGCCCCAGCATTTT
j_gene: TRBJ2-3; d_gene: -; abundance: few; v_gene: TRBV4-2; CDR3aa: CASSQDWISTDTQYF; CDR3nt: TGTGCCAGCAGCCAAGATTGGATCAGCACAGATACGCAGTATTTT
j_gene: TRBJ1-6; d_gene: TRBD1; abundance: many; v_gene: TRBV5-1; CDR3aa: CASSLERTGNSPLHF; CDR3nt: TGCGCCAGCAGCTTGGAGAGGACAGGGAATTCACCCCTCCACTTT
j_gene: TRBJ1-2; d_gene: -; abundance: few; v_gene: TRBV5-1; CDR3aa: CASSLLSSTYGYTF; CDR3nt: TGCGCCAGCAGCTTGTTATCCAGCACCTATGGCTACACCTTC
j_gene: TRBJ1-1; d_gene: TRBD1; abundance: few; v_gene: TRBV6-5; CDR3aa: CASSSPQGRMNTEAFF; CDR3nt: TGTGCCAGCAGTTCCCCACAGGGGCGCATGAACACTGAAGCTTTCTTT
j_gene: TRBJ2-1; d_gene: -; abundance: few; v_gene: TRBV20-1; CDR3aa: CSASGPNSYNEQFF; CDR3nt: TGCAGTGCTAGCGGGCCCAACTCCTACAATGAGCAGTTCTTC
j_gene: TRBJ2-2; d_gene: -; abundance: many; v_gene: TRBV6-4; CDR3aa: CASRRDSMNTGELFF; CDR3nt: TGTGCCAGCCGTCGAGACAGCATGAACACCGGGGAGCTGTTTTTT
j_gene: TRBJ1-1; d_gene: -; abundance: many; v_gene: TRBV9; CDR3aa: CASSVATRTVNTEAFF; CDR3nt: TGTGCCAGCAGCGTAGCTACGAGGACAGTGAACACTGAAGCTTTCTTT
j_gene: TRBJ2-1; d_gene: -; abundance: many; v_gene: TRBV13; CDR3aa: CASSLGRGRRDEQFF; CDR3nt: TGTGCCAGCAGCTTAGGCCGGGGGCGCCGGGATGAGCAGTTCTTC
j_gene: TRBJ2-2; d_gene: -; abundance: -; v_gene: TRBV19; CDR3aa: CASSSRREIRGRELFF; CDR3nt: TGTGCCAGTAGTAGCCGTCGGGAAATCCGGGGAAGGGAGCTGTTTTTT
j_gene: TRBJ2-7; d_gene: -; abundance: few; v_gene: TRBV9; CDR3aa: CASSVGPGRSYEQYF; CDR3nt: TGTGCCAGCAGCGTAGGACCTGGGCGCTCCTACGAGCAGTACTTC
j_gene: TRBJ1-2; d_gene: -; abundance: -; v_gene: TRBV5-1; CDR3aa: CASSLDRPTNYGYTF; CDR3nt: TGCGCCAGCAGCTTGGACAGACCAACTAACTATGGCTACACCTTC
j_gene: TRBJ2-2; d_gene: -; abundance: -; v_gene: TRBV7-9; CDR3aa: CASSSDRHTGELFF; CDR3nt: TGTGCCAGCAGTTCGGACAGACACACCGGGGAGCTGTTTTTT
j_gene: TRBJ2-7; d_gene: -; abundance: few; v_gene: TRBV19; CDR3aa: CASSMSVTSYEQYF; CDR3nt: TGTGCCAGTAGTATGAGCGTCACCTCCTACGAGCAGTACTTC
j_gene: TRBJ2-3; d_gene: TRBD2; abundance: few; v_gene: TRBV20-1; CDR3aa: CSASAGGHTDTQYF; CDR3nt: TGCAGTGCTTCAGCGGGGGGCCACACAGATACGCAGTATTTT
j_gene: TRBJ2-2; d_gene: TRBD2; abundance: -; v_gene: TRBV10-2; CDR3aa: CASGKAGGPGVGELFF; CDR3nt: TGCGCCAGCGGGAAAGCGGGAGGGCCGGGCGTCGGGGAGCTGTTTTTT
j_gene: TRBJ2-3; d_gene: TRBD1; abundance: few; v_gene: TRBV5-6; CDR3aa: CASSLQQGLTDTQYF; CDR3nt: TGTGCCAGCAGCCTTCAACAGGGGTTGACAGATACGCAGTATTTT
j_gene: TRBJ1-2; d_gene: TRBD1; abundance: -; v_gene: TRBV7-9; CDR3aa: CVISGGFYGYTF; CDR3nt: TGTGTCATTTCAGGGGGCTTCTATGGCTACACCTTC
j_gene: TRBJ1-2; d_gene: -; abundance: -; v_gene: TRBV12-3/TRBV12-4; CDR3aa: CASKMEGNYGYTF; CDR3nt: TGTGCCAGCAAGATGGAGGGTAACTATGGCTACACCTTC
j_gene: TRBJ2-2; d_gene: TRBD2; abundance: -; v_gene: TRBV6-1; CDR3aa: CASRALAEPTGELFF; CDR3nt: TGTGCCAGCAGGGCACTAGCGGAACCCACCGGGGAGCTGTTTTTT
j_gene: TRBJ2-7; d_gene: -; abundance: -; v_gene: TRBV5-1; CDR3aa: CASRPDSYEQYF; CDR3nt: TGCGCCAGCAGACCGGACAGCTACGAGCAGTACTTC
j_gene: TRBJ1-5; d_gene: TRBD1; abundance: few; v_gene: TRBV6-2/TRBV6-3; CDR3aa: CASSPLRTGGTQPQHF; CDR3nt: TGTGCCAGCAGCCCTCTGCGGACAGGGGGGACCCAGCCCCAGCATTTT
j_gene: TRBJ1-4; d_gene: -; abundance: few; v_gene: TRBV2; CDR3aa: CASSAAGAIIEKLFF; CDR3nt: TGTGCCAGCAGTGCGGCGGGGGCGATTATTGAAAAACTGTTTTTT
j_gene: TRBJ1-2; d_gene: -; abundance: -; v_gene: TRBV6-1; CDR3aa: CATKQRRELANYGYTF; CDR3nt: TGTGCCACGAAACAACGCCGTGAACTTGCCAACTATGGCTACACCTTC
j_gene: TRBJ2-1; d_gene: -; abundance: many; v_gene: TRBV4-2; CDR3aa: CASSLTGPSSQVF; CDR3nt: TGTGCCAGCAGCCTCACGGGGCCATCCTCGCAGGTCTTC
j_gene: TRBJ2-1; d_gene: -; abundance: few; v_gene: TRBV4-2; CDR3aa: CASSRGSGRWVNEQFF; CDR3nt: TGTGCCAGCAGCCGAGGCTCTGGGAGGTGGGTAAATGAGCAGTTCTTC
j_gene: TRBJ2-1; d_gene: -; abundance: few; v_gene: TRBV25-1; CDR3aa: CASSAHTGRGSSYNEQFF; CDR3nt: TGTGCCAGCAGTGCACACACCGGGCGGGGTAGCTCCTACAATGAGCAGTTCTTC
j_gene: TRBJ1-6; d_gene: -; abundance: few; v_gene: TRBV7-6; CDR3aa: CASSLGAVANSPLHF; CDR3nt: TGTGCCAGCAGCTTAGGGGCAGTGGCTAATTCACCCCTCCACTTT
j_gene: TRBJ2-3; d_gene: -; abundance: many; v_gene: TRBV5-1; CDR3aa: CASSLSGSGDTQYF; CDR3nt: TGCGCCAGCAGCTTGTCAGGGTCCGGTGATACGCAGTATTTT
j_gene: TRBJ1-2; d_gene: -; abundance: -; v_gene: TRBV4-3; CDR3aa: CASSQESDIGYYGYTF; CDR3nt: TGCGCCAGCAGCCAAGAATCGGACATCGGCTACTATGGCTACACCTTC
j_gene: TRBJ2-1; d_gene: TRBD2; abundance: many; v_gene: TRBV5-6; CDR3aa: CASSPGTSVYNEQFF; CDR3nt: TGTGCCAGCAGCCCCGGGACTAGCGTCTACAATGAGCAGTTCTTC